This T cell receptor beta chain was sequenced in a study of blood T cell repertoires in COVID-19. Overall study: From T cells, B-cell-depleted T cells, or PBMCs came the material, which was cDNA or gDNA.

Data came from immunoSEQ multiplex PCR; TCRdb stores just in-frame clones and leaves some out. This sample yields about 190,000 clones, of which about 88% are seen a single time; roughly 2.9% belongs to the top ten. V lost 3 bases and J lost 10; bases outside the gene matches: 5. This CDR3 is built from 14 residues. Germline CDR1 and CDR2: SGHTS and YDEGEE. This clonotype was sampled from a woman between 25 and 40 years old with active or convalescent COVID-19. The chain joins TRBV5-8 to TRBJ1-6; 9 bases line up with TRBD1. Sequences were obtained from peripheral blood. The CDR3 DNA sequence: TGTGCCAGCAGCTACGGGACAGGGAACTCACCCCTCCACTTT. It yields the protein CASSYGTGNSPLHF.